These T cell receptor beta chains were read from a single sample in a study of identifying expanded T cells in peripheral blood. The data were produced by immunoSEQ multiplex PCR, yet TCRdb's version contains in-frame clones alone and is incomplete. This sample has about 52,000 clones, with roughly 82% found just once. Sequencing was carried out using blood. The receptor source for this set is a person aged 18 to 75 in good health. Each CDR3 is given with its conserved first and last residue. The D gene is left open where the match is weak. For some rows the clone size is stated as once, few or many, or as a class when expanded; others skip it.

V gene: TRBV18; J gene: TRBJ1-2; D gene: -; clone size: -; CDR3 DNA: TGTGCCAGCTCACGAAACGAAGACGGTGTCTATGGCTACACCTTC; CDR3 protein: CASSRNEDGVYGYTF
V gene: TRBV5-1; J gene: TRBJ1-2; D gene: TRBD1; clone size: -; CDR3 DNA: TGCGCCAGCAGCTCCGGACAGGGGGGCGGCTATGGCTACACCTTC; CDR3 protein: CASSSGQGGGYGYTF
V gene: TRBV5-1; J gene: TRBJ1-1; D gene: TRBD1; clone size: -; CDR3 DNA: TGCGCCAGCAGCTTGAACAGGGGATTCACTGAAGCTTTCTTT; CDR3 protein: CASSLNRGFTEAFF
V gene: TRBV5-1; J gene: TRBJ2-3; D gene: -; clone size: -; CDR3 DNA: TGCGCCAGCAGCCTCAAAGGAGGGTCCGGGATCAACACAGATACGCAGTATTTT; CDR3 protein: CASSLKGGSGINTDTQYF
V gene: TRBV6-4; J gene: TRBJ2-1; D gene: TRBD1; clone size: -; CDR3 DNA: TGTGCCAGCAGTCGGACAGGGGGCGATGAGCAGTTCTTC; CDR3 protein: CASSRTGGDEQFF
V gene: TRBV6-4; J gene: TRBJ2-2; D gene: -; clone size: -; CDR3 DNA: TGTGCCAGCAGTGACTCAACCGGGACAACCGGGGAGCTGTTTTTT; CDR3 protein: CASSDSTGTTGELFF
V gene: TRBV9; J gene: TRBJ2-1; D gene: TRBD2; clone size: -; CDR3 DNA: TGTGCCAGCAGCGCCGCGGGACTAGCCTACAATGAGCAGTTCTTC; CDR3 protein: CASSAAGLAYNEQFF
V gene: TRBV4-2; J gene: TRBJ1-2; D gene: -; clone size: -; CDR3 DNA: TGTGCCAGCAGCCAAGTTGGCAAGGACTATGGCTACACCTTC; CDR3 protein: CASSQVGKDYGYTF
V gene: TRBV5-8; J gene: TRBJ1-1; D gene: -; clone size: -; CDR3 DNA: TGTGCCAGCAGCGCCGTGTGGGGGTCCCCCCATGAGGACACTGAAGCTTTCTTT; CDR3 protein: CASSAVWGSPHEDTEAFF
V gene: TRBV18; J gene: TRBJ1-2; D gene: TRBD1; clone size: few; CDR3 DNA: TGTGCCAGCTCACGACAGGGGGACGATGGCTACACCTTC; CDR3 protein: CASSRQGDDGYTF
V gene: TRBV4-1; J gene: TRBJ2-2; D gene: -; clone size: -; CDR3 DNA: TGCGCCAGCAGCCCGGGTAGCCCGGGGGAGCTGTTTTTT; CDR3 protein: CASSPGSPGELFF
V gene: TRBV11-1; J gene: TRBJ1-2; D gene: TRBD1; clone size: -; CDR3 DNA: TGTGCCAGCAGCTCTTATGGACAGGGGAACACCTTC; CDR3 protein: CASSSYGQGNTF
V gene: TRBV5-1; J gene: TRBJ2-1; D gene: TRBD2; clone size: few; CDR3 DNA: TGCGCCAGCAGCTTAACCGGGACTACCTACAATGAGCAGTTCTTC; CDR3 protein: CASSLTGTTYNEQFF
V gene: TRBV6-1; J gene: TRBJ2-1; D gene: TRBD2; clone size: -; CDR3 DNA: TGTGCCAGCAGTGACCTAGCGGGGGGCTACAGCTCCTACAATGAGCAGTTCTTC; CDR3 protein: CASSDLAGGYSSYNEQFF
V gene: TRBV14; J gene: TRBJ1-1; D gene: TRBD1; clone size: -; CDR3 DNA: TGTGCCAGCAGCCGATACAGGGGGGATACCAACACTGAAGCTTTCTTT; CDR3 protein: CASSRYRGDTNTEAFF
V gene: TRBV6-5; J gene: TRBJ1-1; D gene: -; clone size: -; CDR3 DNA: TGTGCCAGCAGTTACGGGGGGCGGGGTGAAGCTTTCTTT; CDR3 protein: CASSYGGRGEAFF
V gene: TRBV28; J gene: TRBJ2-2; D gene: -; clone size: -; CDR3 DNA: TGTGCCAGCAAAGAGGTTAACACCGGGGAGCTGTTTTTT; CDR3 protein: CASKEVNTGELFF
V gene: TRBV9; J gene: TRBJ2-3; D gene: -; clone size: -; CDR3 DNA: TGTGCCAGCAGCGGGGGACCGGGGACTAGCACAGATACGCAGTATTTT; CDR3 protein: CASSGGPGTSTDTQYF
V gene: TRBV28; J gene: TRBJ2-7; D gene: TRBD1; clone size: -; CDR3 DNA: TGTGCCAGCGGCACACCTCCGGGACAGGCAAACTACGAGCAGTACTTC; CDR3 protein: CASGTPPGQANYEQYF
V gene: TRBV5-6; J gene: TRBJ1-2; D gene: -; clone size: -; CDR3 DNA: TGTGCCAGCAGCCTTGGTCAGGAAAATGGCTACACCTTC; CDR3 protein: CASSLGQENGYTF
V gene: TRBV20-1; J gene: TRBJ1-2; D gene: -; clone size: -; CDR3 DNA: TGCAGTGCTTATGATTTTGGGGGCTACACCTTC; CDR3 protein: CSAYDFGGYTF
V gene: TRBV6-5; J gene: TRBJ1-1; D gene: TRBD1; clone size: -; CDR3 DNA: TGTGCCAGCAGTTGGGACAGGGGGACGATGAACACTGAAGCTTTCTTT; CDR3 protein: CASSWDRGTMNTEAFF
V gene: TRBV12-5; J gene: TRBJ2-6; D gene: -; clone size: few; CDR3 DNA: TGTGCTAGTGCCATCTCTGGGGCCAACGTCCTGACTTTC; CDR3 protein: CASAISGANVLTF
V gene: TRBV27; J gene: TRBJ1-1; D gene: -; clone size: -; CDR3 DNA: TGTGCCAGCAGTCCAACGGTCAGGGATGAGGGAGCTTTCTTT; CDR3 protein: CASSPTVRDEGAFF
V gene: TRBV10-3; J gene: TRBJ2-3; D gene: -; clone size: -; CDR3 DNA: TGTGCCATCTCGGTCGAGACCTCCTCTAGTACGCAGTATTTT; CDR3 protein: CAISVETSSSTQYF
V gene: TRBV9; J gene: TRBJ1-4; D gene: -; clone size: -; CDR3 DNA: TGTGCCAGCAGCGCGACCCGTGACAGATTTGATGAAAAACTGTTTTTT; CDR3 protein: CASSATRDRFDEKLFF
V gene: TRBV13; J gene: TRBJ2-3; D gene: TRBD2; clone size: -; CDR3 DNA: TGTGCCAGCAGTGAAGGCAACGCGGGAGGGCCGATCACAGATACGCAGTATTTT; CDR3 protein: CASSEGNAGGPITDTQYF
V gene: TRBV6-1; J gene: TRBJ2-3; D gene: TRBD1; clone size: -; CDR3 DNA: TGTGCCAGCAGTAAACAGGGGGCCTGGACAGATACGCAGTATTTT; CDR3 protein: CASSKQGAWTDTQYF